The 20 T cell receptor beta chains reported below all come from one sample, sequenced in a study of Ad26.COV2.S vaccination and SARS-CoV-2 variants. Treatment reported: approximately 18 received Ad26.COV2.S at low or high dose, single or two shots; about 5 received placebo; per-sample allocation not given. Sampling took place 63 days after the first vaccine or placebo injection. The method was immunoSEQ multiplex PCR; TCRdb's version includes in-frame clones alone and lacks a portion of them. This sample has approximately 480,000 clones; roughly 87% occur once, and the top ten carry 9.5% to 15%. The sample consisted of peripheral blood, taken in a trial of Ad26.COV2.S vaccine versus placebo. Receptor source: a person between 18 and 59 years old who received the Ad26.COV2.S COVID-19 vaccine or a placebo.

The chain is built from TRBV5-6 and TRBJ2-2, with D maybe TRBD1 (6 bases). The CDR3 extends over 14 amino acids. Germline assignment: CDR1 SGHDT and CDR2 YYEEEE. V lost 4 bases, J lost 4 bases, and 11 bases lay in between. CDR3 DNA: TGTGCCAGCAGCCTACCGACAGGCACCGGGGAGCTGTTTTTT. This gives the protein CASSLPTGTGELFF.

The J gene is TRBJ1-2, the V gene TRBV27; TRBD1 is a possible D gene (5 bases). Trimming removed 6 bases at V and 1 base at J, with 18 bases between. Looked up from germline, CDR1 is MNHEY and CDR2 is SMNVEV (reference sequence). The CDR3 has 16 residues. CDR3 protein: CASSPHPGRFNYGYTF. The CDR3 DNA reads TGTGCCAGCAGCCCACATCCGGGACGGTTTAACTATGGCTACACCTTC.

The chain recombines TRBV7-3 with TRBJ2-1; 10 nucleotides align to TRBD2. J gave up 10 bases and V 1 base, and 10 bases lay outside the gene matches. Germline CDR1 SGHTA, CDR2 FQGTGA. This CDR3 has 16 amino acids. Here the CDR3 DNA reads TGTGCCAGCAGCTTAAACGCGGCTAGCGGGAGCCAGGAGCAGTTCTTC. Its protein is CASSLNAASGSQEQFF.

The chain links TRBV7-3 to TRBJ2-2; TRBD2 matches 13 bases. The CDR3 runs to 16 residues. Looked up from germline, CDR1 is SGHTA and CDR2 is FQGTGA. The V and J ends lost 3 bases and 6 bases, in that order; junction bases with no gene match: 4. The CDR3 spells CASSFRTSGSPGELFF. DNA of the CDR3: TGTGCCAGCAGCTTTAGGACTAGCGGGAGCCCCGGGGAGCTGTTTTTT.

This chain uses TRBV6-6 with TRBJ2-2; D possibly corresponds to TRBD1 (5 bases). CDR3 size: 16 residues. V lost 6 bases to trimming and J lost 2 bases, with 16 bases between them. CDR1 MNHNY and CDR2 SVGAGI come from the germline V gene (reference sequence). The CDR3 DNA is TGTGCCAGCAGCCTCATAGGGGCCATTAACACCGGGGAGCTGTTTTTT. As protein: CASSLIGAINTGELFF.

This chain joins TRBV7-2 and TRBJ1-1; D is ambiguous. Germline assignment: CDR1 SGHTA and CDR2 FQGNSA. Trimming pared 5 bases from V and 4 bases from J, leaving 11 bases between. The length of the CDR3 is 13 residues. CDR3: CASSEQGGTEAFF. The CDR3 DNA reads TGTGCCAGCAGCGAACAAGGAGGCACTGAAGCTTTCTTT.

The sample holds one count of this clone. The chain uses TRBV30 and TRBJ1-5, with D possibly TRBD1 on 5 matching bases. The CDR3 spans 17 residues. The ends were cut back, 5 bases at V and 0 bases at J, with 20 bases in the middle. The germline gives CDR1 GTSNPN, CDR2 SVGIG (reference sequence). Here the CDR3 reads CAWDIGAGGYSNQPQHF. CDR3 in DNA: TGTGCCTGGGATATCGGGGCAGGAGGCTATAGCAATCAGCCCCAGCATTTT.

V usage is TRBV5-1 and J usage is TRBJ2-5, with 7 bases identical to TRBD2. The CDR3 runs to 15 residues. Trimming cost V 0 bases and J 5 bases; bases outside gene matches: 7. Germline-derived CDR1 and CDR2 are SGHRS and YFSETQ. The CDR3 coding sequence is TGCGCCAGCAGCTTGGGACTAGCTCGAACCGAGACCCAGTACTTC. It yields the protein CASSLGLARTETQYF.

The chain carries TRBV7-9 and TRBJ2-1; possible D gene TRBD2, 5 bases. CDR1 SEHNR and CDR2 FQNEAQ come from the germline V gene (reference sequence). The CDR3 contains 16 residues. V dropped 3 bases and J dropped 0 bases, with 12 bases sitting between them. CDR3 coding DNA: TGTGCCAGCAGCTTTGAGCGGTTCAGCTCCTACAATGAGCAGTTCTTC. As protein: CASSFERFSSYNEQFF. Looking up the rest from reference TRBV7-9 and TRBJ2-1 gives the full variable domain: DTGVSQNPRHKITKRGQNVTFRCDPISEHNRLYWYRQTLGQGPEFLTYFQNEAQLEKSRLLSDRFSAERPKGSFSTLEIQRTEQGDSAMYLCASSFERFSSYNEQFFGPGTRLTVL.

The chain recombines TRBV4-1 with TRBJ2-7, with D unclear. With 1 base removed from V and 0 bases from J, the gap between germline ends came to 7 bases. Looked up from germline, CDR1 is MGHRA and CDR2 is YSYEKL. This CDR3 has 14 residues. CDR3 nucleotide sequence: TGCGCCAGCAGCCAAGCGATGGGCTCCTACGAGCAGTACTTC. Translated, it gives CASSQAMGSYEQYF.

The rearrangement joins TRBV5-6 to TRBJ2-1, with 9 bases identical to TRBD2. The V gene end was trimmed by 1 base and the J gene end by 4 bases; junction bases not matched to a gene: 9. The CDR3 length is 17 residues. Germline lookup yields CDR1 SGHDT and CDR2 YYEEEE. The chain's CDR3 is CASSLPWTSEIYNEQFF. The CDR3 nucleotides read TGTGCCAGCAGCTTGCCATGGACTAGCGAGATATACAATGAGCAGTTCTTC.

This sequence joins TRBV7-9 and TRBJ1-1; no clear D gene. There are 15 residues in the CDR3. Germline V gene lookup returns CDR1 SEHNR and CDR2 FQNEAQ (reference sequence). V lost 5 bases, J lost 1 base, and 14 bases lay in between. The CDR3 nucleotides are TGTGCCAGCAGCCCCTGGGCTGAACCGAACACTGAAGCTTTCTTT. This encodes CASSPWAEPNTEAFF.

The chain combines TRBV7-9 with TRBJ1-5; D gene uncertain. V dropped 5 bases and J dropped 5 bases, with 19 bases sitting between them. In germline, CDR1 is SEHNR, CDR2 FQNEAQ (reference sequence). The CDR3 consists of 16 residues. CDR3 in amino acids: CASSPFSEAGDQPQHF. The CDR3 coding sequence is TGTGCCAGCAGCCCTTTTTCCGAAGCCGGGGATCAGCCCCAGCATTTT.

This clone appeared a few times. This sequence joins TRBV12-3 or TRBV12-4 and TRBJ1-3, with a weak D call TRBD1 (6 bases). CDR3 size: 11 residues. The CDR3 nucleotides are TGTGGAGGGGGCTCTGGAAACACCATATATTTT. Its protein is CGGGSGNTIYF.

The CDR3 DNA sequence: TGTGCCAGCAGTTTACCTGTCGCGCAGGGCTATGGCTACACCTTC. This codes for CASSLPVAQGYGYTF. The genes are TRBV28 and TRBJ1-2; possibly TRBD1 for D (5 bases). The CDR3 has 15 amino acids. Germline CDR1 MDHEN, CDR2 SYDVKM. V lost 2 bases, J lost 4 bases, and 14 bases lay in between.

The chain joins TRBV21-1 to TRBJ2-2. TRBV21-1 is noted as a pseudogene. The CDR3 loop spans 14 amino acids. This CDR3 is CAARFKENSGELFF. The CDR3, as DNA: TGTGCCGCAAGGTTTAAGGAAAACTCCGGGGAGCTGTTTTTT.

V gene TRBV19 combines with J gene TRBJ2-1; 7 bases fit TRBD2. V dropped 1 base and J dropped 7; count of bases not matched to a gene: 10. This CDR3 spans 16 amino acids. Germline CDR1 LNHDA, CDR2 SQIVND (reference sequence). CDR3 sequence: CASSIVYGGVGNEQFF. The CDR3 DNA follows: TGTGCCAGTAGTATAGTTTATGGGGGGGTCGGTAATGAGCAGTTCTTC. Drawing the rest from reference TRBV19 and TRBJ2-1, the complete variable domain is DGGITQSPKYLFRKEGQNVTLSCEQNLNHDAMYWYRQDPGQGLRLIYYSQIVNDFQKGDIAEGYSVSREKKESFPLTVTSAQKNPTAFYLCASSIVYGGVGNEQFFGPGTRLTVL.

The gene calls are TRBV27 and TRBJ1-6; maybe TRBD1 (5 bases). Between the trimmed V and J ends, which lost 4 bases and 14 bases, there was a span of 21 bases. In germline, CDR1 is MNHEY, CDR2 SMNVEV (reference sequence). The CDR3 sequence is 15 residues long. CDR3 protein: CASSSGPPGGPTLHF. The DNA for the CDR3 is TGTGCCAGCAGTTCGGGGCCCCCGGGGGGTCCAACCCTCCACTTT.

The chain carries TRBV20-1 and TRBJ2-1; 7 nucleotides agree with TRBD2. The CDR3 spans 17 residues. Germline loops: CDR1 DFQATT, CDR2 SNEGSKA (reference sequence). Germline trimming cut 3 bases from V and 10 bases from J; bases unmatched to any gene: 21. CDR3 nucleotide sequence: TGCAGTGCTAGTTCCCTAGCGGATTTCTCCTTTCGGGAAGAGCAGTTCTTC. It encodes CSASSLADFSFREEQFF.

V usage is TRBV5-1 and J usage is TRBJ2-7, with D tentatively TRBD1 or TRBD2 (5 bases each). Germline CDR1 SGHRS, CDR2 YFSETQ. This CDR3 has 14 amino acids. The ends were cut back, 5 bases at V and 0 bases at J, with 12 bases in the middle. The CDR3 reads CASRQGTASYEQYF. The CDR3 nucleotides read TGCGCCAGCAGACAAGGGACGGCCTCCTACGAGCAGTACTTC. Based on the CDR3 plus reference TRBV5-1 and TRBJ2-7, the full variable domain is KAGVTQTPRYLIKTRGQQVTLSCSPISGHRSVSWYQQTPGQGLQFLFEYFSETQRNKGNFPGRFSGRQFSNSRSEMNVSTLELGDSALYLCASRQGTASYEQYFGPGTRLTVT.